Below, 28 T cell receptor beta chains from the same sample are listed, as sequenced in a study of Ad26.COV2.S vaccination and SARS-CoV-2 variants (dated by TCRdb to the early 2020s). Interpreted using the paper, the treatment or condition label stands for: roughly 20 received Ad26.COV2.S at low or high dose, single or two shots; about 5 received placebo; per-sample allocation not given. For vaccine and placebo recipients, repertoires were sequenced using samples collected on day 63 after the first injection. Receptor amplification or capture employed the immunoSEQ multiplex PCR assay. Imported from immuneACCESS, the table was reduced by TCRdb to in-frame sequences with V and J called. These copies leave out some clones; in studies compared against another copy, an unresolved V gene accounts for under half, and the cause of the remainder is not known. The sample table records around 450,000 clones; 90% of these occur just once. The top ten clonotypes cover around 4.2% of the sample.

The sample consisted of peripheral blood, taken in a trial of Ad26.COV2.S vaccine versus placebo. The origin of the receptors is a person aged 18-65 years who received the Ad26.COV2.S COVID-19 vaccine or a placebo.

This chain's CDR3 is CASSFPPGTVVPETQYF. CDR3 DNA sequence: TGTGCCAGCAGTTTCCCCCCCGGGACAGTCGTTCCAGAGACCCAGTACTTC. The chain couples TRBV28 to TRBJ2-5; 7 bases agree with TRBD1. CDR3 length equals 17 residues. Germline V lookup: CDR1 MDHEN, CDR2 SYDVKM. V dropped 3 bases and J dropped 4; count of bases not matched to a gene: 14.

The chain uses TRBV28 and TRBJ2-3, with TRBD1 matching over 9 bases. Germline CDR1 and CDR2: MDHEN and SYDVKM. The CDR3 loop spans 15 amino acids. Trimming at V came to 3 bases and at J to 4 bases, leaving 5 bases not matched to a gene. The CDR3 loop reads CASSFGTGLADTQYF. The DNA of the CDR3 is TGTGCCAGCAGTTTTGGGACAGGGCTTGCAGATACGCAGTATTTT.

The chain couples TRBV18 to TRBJ2-3, with no clear D. Trimming removed 5 bases at V and 6 bases at J, with 9 bases between. From germline, CDR1 is KGHSH and CDR2 LQKENI. The CDR3 contains 12 residues. The CDR3 spells CASSEIRDTQYF. Written as DNA, the CDR3 is TGTGCCAGCTCAGAAATAAGGGATACGCAGTATTTT.

The chain couples TRBV19 to TRBJ1-5, with 7 bases matching TRBD1. V lost 5 bases and J lost 1; bases outside the gene matches: 2. CDR3 size: 14 residues. CDR1 and CDR2 from the germline V gene are LNHDA and SQIVND (reference sequence). The CDR3 DNA reads as TGTGCCAGTAGTGTCAGGGGGAGCAATCAGCCCCAGCATTTT. This encodes CASSVRGSNQPQHF.

The chain employs TRBV3-1 (or the pseudogene TRBV3-2) and TRBJ1-4; a possible D gene is TRBD1 (6 bases). V was shortened by 1 base and J by 0 bases, with 21 bases between the two germline ends. Per the germline V gene, CDR1 is LGHDT and CDR2 is YNNKEL (reference sequence). The CDR3 contains 20 residues. The CDR3, as DNA: TGTGCCAGCAGCCAAGTCAGGGGCGGGAGTATCGCGGCAACTAATGAAAAACTGTTTTTT. Amino acid sequence: CASSQVRGGSIAATNEKLFF.

The sample holds many counts of this clone. The chain carries TRBV2 and TRBJ2-2; D remains unclear. The CDR3 totals 17 residues. From germline, CDR1 is SNHLY and CDR2 FYNNEI. V was cut by 3 bases and J by 0 bases, with 14 bases left in between. The CDR3 nucleotides are TGTGCCAGCAGTGACCCCCCTAGGGCCGCGAACACCGGGGAGCTGTTTTTT. Protein: CASSDPPRAANTGELFF.

The gene calls are TRBV5-1 and TRBJ2-5, with a weak D call TRBD1 (6 bases). The CDR3 has 14 residues. Trimming cost V 4 bases and J 2 bases, with 12 bases left between them. Germline V lookup: CDR1 SGHRS, CDR2 YFSETQ. DNA of the CDR3: TGCGCCAGCAGCCCTGGGGGCTCACAAGAGACCCAGTACTTC. It encodes CASSPGGSQETQYF. Together with reference TRBV5-1 and TRBJ2-5, the CDR3 gives the full variable domain: KAGVTQTPRYLIKTRGQQVTLSCSPISGHRSVSWYQQTPGQGLQFLFEYFSETQRNKGNFPGRFSGRQFSNSRSEMNVSTLELGDSALYLCASSPGGSQETQYFGPGTRLLVL.

J is TRBJ2-4 and V is TRBV15, with a possible D match to TRBD2 (5 bases). The CDR3 runs 11 residues. Germline V gene lookup returns CDR1 LNHNV and CDR2 YYDKDF (reference sequence). V lost 1 base to trimming and J lost 11 bases, with 6 bases between them. CDR3 region: CATSRAGFQYF. CDR3 coding DNA: TGTGCCACCAGCAGAGCGGGGTTTCAGTACTTC.

The chain joins TRBV13 to TRBJ2-1; perhaps TRBD2 as D (6 bases). The germline gives CDR1 PRHDT, CDR2 FYEKMQ (reference sequence). The CDR3 consists of 15 residues. V dropped 4 bases and J dropped 4 bases, with 14 bases sitting between them. CDR3 residues: CASSSRDSGYNEQFF. CDR3 DNA: TGTGCCAGCAGCTCCCGTGATAGCGGATACAATGAGCAGTTCTTC.

V is TRBV9 and J is TRBJ2-1, with D uncertain. This CDR3 region has 14 residues. The ends were cut back, 0 bases at V and 4 bases at J, with 8 bases in the middle. Germline V gene sequence: CDR1 SGDLS, CDR2 YYNGEE. The CDR3 sequence: CASSVAPAYNEQFF. CDR3 in DNA: TGTGCCAGCAGCGTAGCCCCGGCGTACAATGAGCAGTTCTTC.

Only one count was recorded for this clone. This chain connects TRBV25-1 to TRBJ2-5; tentative D call: TRBD1 (6 bases). Germline V gene sequence: CDR1 MGHDK, CDR2 SYGVNS. The CDR3 length is 14 residues. V dropped 1 base and J dropped 2 bases, with 8 bases sitting between them. The chain's CDR3 is CASSEWGPQETQYF. The CDR3 DNA follows: TGTGCCAGCAGTGAATGGGGGCCGCAAGAGACCCAGTACTTC.

The V gene is TRBV28, the J gene TRBJ1-5; no clear D gene. Trimming cost V 1 base and J 5 bases, with 6 bases left between them. The CDR3 sequence is 13 residues long. Looked up from germline, CDR1 is MDHEN and CDR2 is SYDVKM. CDR3 in DNA: TGTGCCAGCAGTTTATTGGAATATCAGCCCCAGCATTTT. Protein sequence: CASSLLEYQPQHF.

CDR3 bases: TGTGCCAGCAGCCTCGACAGGCCGGATGAAAAACTGTTTTTT. This encodes CASSLDRPDEKLFF. The V call is TRBV28, the J call TRBJ1-4, with D possibly matching TRBD1 (6 bases). V was trimmed by 6 bases and J by 6 bases, leaving 14 bases between them. Germline V CDR1 and CDR2: MDHEN, SYDVKM. There are 14 residues in the CDR3.

Details on this clone: This specimen includes other DNA sequences encoding the same CDR3. The chain uses TRBV18 and TRBJ2-3; D unresolved. CDR1 and CDR2 (germline): KGHSH, LQKENI. The V end was cut by 3 bases, the J end by 2 bases, with 0 bases between. The CDR3 is 11 residues long. In DNA, the CDR3 is TGTGCCAGCTCACCCACAGATACGCAGTATTTT. This codes for CASSPTDTQYF.

V gene TRBV27 combines with J gene TRBJ2-1; TRBD2 aligns across 11 bases. Germline CDR1 is MNHEY and CDR2 is SMNVEV (reference sequence). The CDR3 contains 14 residues. V lost 3 bases to trimming and J lost 9 bases; unmatched junction nucleotides: 4. This CDR3 is CASSFLAGGGEQFF. CDR3 sequence (DNA): TGTGCCAGCAGTTTTTTAGCGGGAGGGGGTGAGCAGTTCTTC.

The V call is TRBV5-4, the J call TRBJ1-4, with 8 bases that match TRBD1. The V and J ends lost 2 bases and 8 bases, in that order; junction bases with no gene match: 5. CDR1 is SGHNT and CDR2 is YYREEE in the germline V gene (reference sequence). This CDR3 has 14 amino acids. The CDR3 sequence is CASSFDRGSEKLFF. The CDR3 coding sequence is TGTGCCAGCAGCTTTGACAGGGGTAGCGAAAAACTGTTTTTT.

The chain is built from TRBV19 and TRBJ2-7; the match to TRBD1 covers 7 bases. The germline V gene encodes CDR1 LNHDA and CDR2 SQIVND (reference sequence). The J segment lost 3 bases and the V segment lost 5 bases, leaving 10 bases of the junction unmatched. This CDR3 has 15 amino acids. The CDR3 DNA follows: TGTGCCAGTAGTCCCTCGAGTCAGGGGGACTACGAGCAGTACTTC. This sequence encodes CASSPSSQGDYEQYF.

The V call is TRBV7-8, the J call TRBJ2-7; 12 bases line up with TRBD2. CDR3 length equals 18 residues. Looked up from germline, CDR1 is SGHVS and CDR2 is FQNEAQ. V was pared by 5 bases and J by 0 bases, with 11 bases of the junction left unmatched. CDR3 nucleotide sequence: TGTGCCAGCAGCGCCCCGGGACTAGCGGGCCCTATCTCCTACGAGCAGTACTTC. It yields the protein CASSAPGLAGPISYEQYF.

This clone came up a few times. V is TRBV11-2 and J is TRBJ2-2, with no clear D. This CDR3 comprises 14 residues. The V gene lost 4 bases and the J gene lost 5 bases, with 11 bases spanning the gap. From germline, CDR1 is SGHAT and CDR2 FQNNGV. As DNA, the CDR3 is TGTGCCAGCAGCTCTTCGATTGGGACCGGGGAGCTGTTTTTT. Its translation: CASSSSIGTGELFF. The full variable domain, rest sourced from reference TRBV11-2 and TRBJ2-2, is EAGVAQSPRYKIIEKRQSVAFWCNPISGHATLYWYQQILGQGPKLLIQFQNNGVVDDSQLPKDRFSAERLKGVDSTLKIQPAKLEDSAVYLCASSSSIGTGELFFGEGSRLTVL.

In its sample, this clone was seen once. This CDR3 reads CATGDYGYTF. DNA of the CDR3: TGTGCCACCGGTGACTATGGCTACACCTTC. V and J are TRBV6-5 and TRBJ1-2, with no clear D. From germline, CDR1 is MNHEY and CDR2 SVGAGI. Trimming removed 10 bases from V and 3 bases from J, with 6 bases in between. This CDR3 comprises 10 residues.

The chain has TRBV27 and TRBJ2-3; 9 bases match TRBD2. V trimming: 2 bases; J trimming: 0 bases; junction bases outside the gene matches: 6. This CDR3 region has 17 residues. From germline, CDR1 is MNHEY and CDR2 SMNVEV (reference sequence). The CDR3 region is CASSLRAGGPSTDTQYF. The CDR3 DNA reads TGTGCCAGCAGTTTAAGGGCGGGAGGGCCTAGCACAGATACGCAGTATTTT.

This clone was counted once. The rearrangement links TRBV2 to TRBJ2-2; no clear D. The CDR3 totals 14 residues. Germline CDR1 reads SNHLY; CDR2 reads FYNNEI. Trimming took off 4 bases at V and 7 bases at J, with 13 bases between the two ends. The CDR3 nucleotides read TGTGCCAGCAGTGTTGTAAATTTCGGCGGGGAGCTGTTTTTT. Amino acid sequence: CASSVVNFGGELFF.

The genes are TRBV6-2 or TRBV6-3 and TRBJ2-7; D is undetermined. Germline lookup yields CDR1 MNHEY and CDR2 SVGEGT. Trimming removed 0 bases from V and 3 bases from J, with 15 bases in between. The CDR3 runs 16 residues. CDR3 loop: CASSYSSRHLIYEQYF. The CDR3 DNA sequence: TGTGCCAGCAGTTACTCGTCTCGACACCTGATCTACGAGCAGTACTTC.

The chain joins TRBV30 to TRBJ2-2; D remains ambiguous. Germline V gives CDR1 GTSNPN, CDR2 SVGIG (reference sequence). The CDR3 is 15 amino acids. Trimming pared 1 base from V and 3 bases from J, leaving 12 bases between. The CDR3 reads CAWSARKTYTGELFF. The CDR3 DNA is TGTGCCTGGAGTGCCCGGAAAACTTACACCGGGGAGCTGTTTTTT.

The chain joins TRBV6-4 to TRBJ2-2; TRBD1 matches at 7 bases. Germline trimming cut 4 bases from V and 6 bases from J; bases unmatched to any gene: 5. Per the germline V gene, CDR1 is MRHNA and CDR2 is SNTAGT. CDR3 length equals 14 residues. The CDR3 spells CASSADRASGELFF. CDR3 bases: TGTGCCAGCAGTGCCGACAGGGCATCCGGGGAGCTGTTTTTT.

This clone occurred once. The rearrangement joins TRBV5-4 to TRBJ2-3; D is ambiguous. The CDR3 runs to 15 residues. V was shortened by 4 bases and J by 0 bases, with 12 bases between the two germline ends. CDR1 is SGHNT and CDR2 is YYREEE in the germline V gene (reference sequence). The CDR3 loop is CASSLTPSSTDTQYF. CDR3 sequence (DNA): TGTGCCAGCAGCCTGACACCTTCTAGCACAGATACGCAGTATTTT.

This clone was detected only once. This sequence joins TRBV28 and TRBJ2-7, with 9 bases lining up with TRBD2. After removal of 6 bases from V and 0 bases from J, the junction contained 12 bases not matched to a gene. Germline loops: CDR1 MDHEN, CDR2 SYDVKM. The CDR3 has 17 residues. CDR3 region: CASSRPGLADDSYEQYF. CDR3 nucleotide sequence: TGTGCCAGCAGCCGCCCGGGACTAGCCGACGACTCCTACGAGCAGTACTTC.

The V call is TRBV7-9, the J call TRBJ2-1, with D unclear. V was clipped by 1 base and J by 4 bases, with 5 bases between them. Germline CDR1 reads SEHNR; CDR2 reads FQNEAQ (reference sequence). The CDR3 has 13 amino acids. The CDR3 DNA is TGTGCCAGCAGCTTAGGCCAGTACAATGAGCAGTTCTTC. It codes for CASSLGQYNEQFF.